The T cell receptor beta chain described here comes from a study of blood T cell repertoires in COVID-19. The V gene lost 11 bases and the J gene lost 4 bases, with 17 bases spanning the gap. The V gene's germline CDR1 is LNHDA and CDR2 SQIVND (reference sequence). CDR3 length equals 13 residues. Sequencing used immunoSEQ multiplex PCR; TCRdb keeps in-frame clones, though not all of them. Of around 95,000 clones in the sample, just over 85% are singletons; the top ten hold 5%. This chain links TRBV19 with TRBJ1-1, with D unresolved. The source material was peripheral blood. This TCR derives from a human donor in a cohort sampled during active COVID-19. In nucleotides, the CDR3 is TGTGCCGGATCGAGAGGAATGGGCACTGAAGCTTTCTTT. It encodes CAGSRGMGTEAFF.